This entry lists 20 T cell receptor beta chains sequenced from one sample in a study of T cell responses to AZD1222 COVID-19 vaccine (dated by TCRdb to 2020 to 2022). Library construction relied on the immunoSEQ multiplex PCR assay. TCRdb provides this immuneACCESS table in a form limited to in-frame rearrangements. Some clones are lacking; in checked studies, under half of them reflect an unresolved V gene, and why the rest are absent is not known. The sample table contains around 210,000 clones; only one count was recorded for around 94% of them. Jointly, the top ten make up around 1.8% of the sample. According to the study, the label for this sample's time point signals: about 28 days (+/-7) after the second vaccine dose. This specimen's treatment or condition label, interpreted: meningococcal conjugate vaccine given as trial control. The sample in question was peripheral blood, obtained 28 days after the second dose of the MenACWY control vaccine. The receptors were gathered from an adult who received the MenACWY meningococcal vaccine as a control.

The chain has TRBV5-1 and TRBJ1-6, with 8 bases fitting TRBD1. The CDR3 is 14 residues long. CDR1 and CDR2 (germline): SGHRS, YFSETQ. Losses at the gene ends were 0 bases for V and 10 bases for J; bases not matched to a gene: 3. CDR3 protein: CASSLGGQASPLHF. For the CDR3, the DNA is TGCGCCAGCAGCTTGGGGGGACAGGCGTCACCCCTCCACTTT.

This chain uses TRBV5-1 with TRBJ1-6, with a weak D call TRBD1 (5 bases). The germline V and J ends were trimmed by 4 bases and 9 bases, with 14 bases remaining between them. The germline CDR1 and CDR2 sequences are SGHRS and YFSETQ. The CDR3 is 14 residues long. The DNA of the CDR3 is TGCGCCAGCAGCCTGGGGGGGGAGGCTTCACCCCTCCACTTT. It is translated as CASSLGGEASPLHF.

The CDR3 region is CASSPLHGEQFF. CDR3 in DNA: TGTGCCAGTAGTCCACTTCACGGTGAGCAGTTCTTC. The rearrangement joins TRBV19 to TRBJ2-1; D remains unclear. This CDR3 spans 12 amino acids. Germline V lookup: CDR1 LNHDA, CDR2 SQIVND (reference sequence). V lost 5 bases and J 9 bases, leaving 11 bases between the germline ends.

The chain links TRBV30 to TRBJ1-6; D not certain. V lost 6 bases to trimming and J lost 7 bases, with 10 bases between them. The CDR3 has 12 residues. CDR1 and CDR2 (germline): GTSNPN, SVGIG (reference sequence). CDR3 bases: TGTGCCTGTGCTAGTGGGAATTCACCCCTCCACTTT. As protein: CACASGNSPLHF.

The chain carries TRBV11-2 and TRBJ1-2; D remains unclear. V was clipped by 4 bases and J by 7 bases, with 16 bases between them. Per germline, CDR1 SGHAT and CDR2 FQNNGV. CDR3 length equals 14 residues. The DNA for the CDR3 is TGTGCCAGCAGCTCCCTGGGCCAGTTATTTGGCTACACCTTC. This sequence encodes CASSSLGQLFGYTF.

The chain carries TRBV9 and TRBJ2-7; D unclear. Germline V gene data show CDR1 as SGDLS and CDR2 as YYNGEE. Trimming removed 0 bases from V and 0 bases from J, with 7 bases in between. CDR3 length equals 14 residues. CDR3 sequence: CASSVGQSSYEQYF. CDR3 in DNA: TGTGCCAGCAGCGTAGGGCAGAGCTCCTACGAGCAGTACTTC.

The V gene is TRBV11-2, the J gene TRBJ1-3; 9 bases are a match to TRBD1. The germline V gene encodes CDR1 SGHAT and CDR2 FQNNGV. Unmatched junction bases numbered 10, after V lost 6 bases and J lost 1 base. The CDR3 consists of 17 residues. In DNA form, the CDR3 reads TGTGCCAGCAGAACCCATCCGGGACAGGGTTCTGGAAACACCATATATTTT. It codes for CASRTHPGQGSGNTIYF.

This clone was observed a handful of times. The V gene is TRBV28, the J gene TRBJ2-5, with 7 bases that match TRBD1. The CDR3 spans 13 residues. The germline V gene encodes CDR1 MDHEN and CDR2 SYDVKM. V shed 8 bases and J 11 bases; nucleotides not matched to a gene: 14. The CDR3 DNA reads as TGTGCCAGCGGCCGAGGGGGACAGCCTTGGCAGTACTTC. Its translation is CASGRGGQPWQYF.

This rearrangement joins TRBV7-3 to TRBJ2-5, with D possibly TRBD1 on 5 matching bases. Germline assignment: CDR1 SGHTA and CDR2 FQGTGA. Trimming stripped 4 bases from V and 0 bases from J, with 18 bases between. This CDR3 has 17 residues. The CDR3 protein is CASSSISSTAYQETQYF. DNA of the CDR3: TGTGCCAGCAGCTCTATATCTTCGACAGCGTACCAAGAGACCCAGTACTTC.

The rearrangement uses TRBV18 and TRBJ1-6; tentative D call: TRBD1 (6 bases). The CDR3 is made up of 13 amino acids. The germline V gene encodes CDR1 KGHSH and CDR2 LQKENI. V lost 9 bases and J lost 5, with 11 bases in between. CDR3 protein: CASTAGDNSPLHF. The CDR3 DNA follows: TGTGCCAGTACAGCAGGGGATAATTCACCCCTCCACTTT.

The gene calls are TRBV5-6 and TRBJ1-1; D call uncertain. Deletions cut 4 bases from V and 8 bases from J, with 15 bases between. This CDR3 is built from 13 residues. Germline CDR1 is SGHDT and CDR2 is YYEEEE. The CDR3 DNA follows: TGTGCCAGCAGCGTTTTCGGGCGAGAGGAAGCTTTCTTT. This translates into CASSVFGREEAFF.

J is TRBJ2-3 and V is TRBV5-1; 10 positions agree with TRBD2. Germline trimming cut 3 bases from V and 1 base from J; bases unmatched to any gene: 8. Germline V gene lookup returns CDR1 SGHRS and CDR2 YFSETQ. The CDR3 consists of 17 residues. CDR3 sequence reads: CASSSTVAGGRTDTQYF. CDR3 DNA: TGCGCCAGCAGCTCGACCGTAGCGGGGGGCCGCACAGATACGCAGTATTTT.

The chain carries TRBV9 and TRBJ2-2; D is undetermined. The germline V gene has CDR1 SGDLS and CDR2 YYNGEE. V lost 2 bases, J lost 2 bases, and 16 bases lay in between. The CDR3 consists of 17 residues. The CDR3: CASSVHSDLLNTGELFF. CDR3 DNA sequence: TGTGCCAGCAGCGTCCATTCCGACCTACTAAACACCGGGGAGCTGTTTTTT. The full variable domain, with the rest looked up from reference TRBV9 and TRBJ2-2, is DSGVTQTPKHLITATGQRVTLRCSPRSGDLSVYWYQQSLDQGLQFLIQYYNGEERAKGNILERFSAQQFPDLHSELNLSSLELGDSALYFCASSVHSDLLNTGELFFGEGSRLTVL.

In this sample, this clone turned up once. The rearrangement joins TRBV11-2 to TRBJ1-2, with 8 positions matching TRBD1. V lost 5 bases to trimming and J lost 7 bases; unmatched junction nucleotides: 9. Germline lookup yields CDR1 SGHAT and CDR2 FQNNGV. The CDR3 has 14 residues. CDR3 sequence (DNA): TGTGCCAGCAGCACCTACCAGGGGGCGTCTGGCTACACCTTC. Translated: CASSTYQGASGYTF.

This CDR3 reads CASNWGLQETQYF. CDR3 in DNA: TGTGCCAGCAATTGGGGGCTCCAAGAGACCCAGTACTTC. The chain employs TRBV28 and TRBJ2-5, with TRBD1 as a possible D gene (6 bases). Trimming cost V 7 bases and J 1 base, with 10 bases left between them. CDR3 length: 13 amino acids. Germline loops: CDR1 MDHEN, CDR2 SYDVKM.

This clone was observed once. The V call is TRBV28, the J call TRBJ1-3, with D hard to call. Per the germline V gene, CDR1 is MDHEN and CDR2 is SYDVKM. This CDR3 is 13 amino acids long. V gave up 5 bases and J gave up 0 bases, with 5 bases separating them. Here the CDR3 DNA reads TGTGCCAGCAGTCGGGGCTCTGGAAACACCATATATTTT. Translation: CASSRGSGNTIYF.

The V and J genes are TRBV7-9 and TRBJ2-7, with a weak D call TRBD1 (5 bases). The germline CDR1 and CDR2 sequences are SEHNR and FQNEAQ (reference sequence). This CDR3 is 13 amino acids long. The V end lost 5 bases, the J end lost 7 bases, and 15 bases lay between the germline ends. This chain's CDR3 is CASSHRQFEEQYF. CDR3 in DNA: TGTGCCAGCAGCCACAGACAGTTCGAAGAGCAGTACTTC.

The CDR3 nucleotides are TGCGCCAGCAGCCAGGCCGTCAGGACAGGGGGTTCGGAAGCTTTCTTT. Translated, it gives CASSQAVRTGGSEAFF. The chain carries TRBV4-1 and TRBJ1-1, with 10 bases matching TRBD1. This CDR3 is built from 16 residues. Germline V CDR1 and CDR2: MGHRA, YSYEKL. V lost 3 bases, J lost 8 bases, and 12 bases stayed unmatched.

The chain recombines TRBV7-9 with TRBJ2-2; TRBD2 might be the D (6 bases). The V gene's germline CDR1 is SEHNR and CDR2 FQNEAQ (reference sequence). The CDR3 spans 15 residues. The V end lost 1 base, the J end lost 7 bases, and 13 bases lay between the germline ends. CDR3 DNA: TGTGCCAGCAGCTTAGGGTTTCGGGAGAACGGGGAGCTGTTTTTT. Translated: CASSLGFRENGELFF.

CDR3 in amino acids: CASSYGPDNEQFF. CDR3 coding DNA: TGTGCCAGCAGTTACGGTCCCGACAATGAGCAGTTCTTC. The chain combines TRBV6-5 with TRBJ2-1; no clear D. The V gene lost 2 bases and the J gene lost 5 bases, with 7 bases spanning the gap. CDR1 is MNHEY, CDR2 SVGAGI, per germline. The CDR3 sequence is 13 residues long.